This entry concerns a single T cell receptor (beta chain). Trimming cost V 3 bases and J 4 bases, with 25 bases left between them. The CDR3 extends over 17 amino acids. The germline CDR1 and CDR2 sequences are DFQATT and SNEGSKA (reference sequence). These data originate in a study of T-cell reconstitution after alpha-beta-depleted transplantation in children. Molecular barcoding with unique molecular identifiers was used for the TCRbeta library. One entry per CDR3 protein, called by TCRdb with MiXCR from the PCR reads. The data contain 700,000 to 950,000 distinct CDR3 sequences, about 15% of them seen just once; the ten biggest clones take up around 5%.

The input for sequencing was PBMCs, mostly from graft donor cells, taken 360 days after TCRalphabeta/CD19-depleted stem cell transplant. The clonotype comes from a male patient under 18 who had a stem cell transplant for acute lymphoblastic leukemia, so the T cells may come from the graft donor. The chain links TRBV20-1 to TRBJ2-7, with TRBD1 as a possible D gene (5 bases). The CDR3 region has the DNA TGCAGTGCTAGTTTGGTCCTAGGGGAAGGGGCGTTTTACGAGCAGTACTTC. As protein: CSASLVLGEGAFYEQYF.